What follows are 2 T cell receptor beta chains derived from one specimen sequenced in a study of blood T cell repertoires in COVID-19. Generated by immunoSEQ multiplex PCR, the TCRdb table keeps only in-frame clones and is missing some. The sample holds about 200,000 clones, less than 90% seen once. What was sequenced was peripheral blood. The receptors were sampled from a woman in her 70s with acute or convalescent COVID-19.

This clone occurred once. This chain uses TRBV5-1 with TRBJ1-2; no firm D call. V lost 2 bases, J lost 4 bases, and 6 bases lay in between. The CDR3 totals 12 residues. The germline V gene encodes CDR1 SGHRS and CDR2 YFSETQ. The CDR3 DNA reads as TGCGCCAGCAGCTTAACTAGCTATGGCTACACCTTC. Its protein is CASSLTSYGYTF.

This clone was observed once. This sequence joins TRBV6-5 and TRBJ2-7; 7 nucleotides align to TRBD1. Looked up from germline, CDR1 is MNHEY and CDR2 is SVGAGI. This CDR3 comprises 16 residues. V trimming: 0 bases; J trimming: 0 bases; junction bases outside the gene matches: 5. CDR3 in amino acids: CASSYSGKGASYEQYF. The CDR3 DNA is TGTGCCAGCAGTTACTCGGGGAAGGGGGCCTCCTACGAGCAGTACTTC.